Listed below are T cell receptor beta chains from one sample, sequenced in a study of shared clonotypes between healthy human individuals. Libraries were prepared by immunoSEQ multiplex PCR; TCRdb keeps only in-frame clonotypes and omits some of them. The table lists under 300,000 clones, approximately 70% of them singletons, with around 10% in the top ten. Material: memory CD4+ T cells sorted from blood. These receptors originate from a young man in good health. The CDR3 runs from the conserved cysteine through the conserved F or W. The D gene is left open where the match is weak. A clone size is listed for some rows: how often the clone was seen (once, few, many), or a class if it is expanded.

j_call | clone_size | v_call | d_call | cdr3_nt | cdr3_aa
TRBJ2-1 | . | TRBV6-1 | TRBD2 | TGTGCCAGCCTACTGACTAGCGGGAGGGCCGGGCAGTTCTTC | CASLLTSGRAGQFF
TRBJ2-2 | . | TRBV9 | . | TGTGCCAGCAGCGTAGGGGTCAGGGGCACCGGGGAGCTGTTTTTT | CASSVGVRGTGELFF
TRBJ2-7 | . | TRBV25-1 | TRBD1 | TGTGCCAGCAGTGGGACAGGGGTGAGGGGCTCCTACGAGCAGTACTTC | CASSGTGVRGSYEQYF
TRBJ2-1 | . | TRBV11-2 | TRBD1 | TGTGCCAGCAGCTCTCTTCCGGGGACAGGGTGGGGGGATGAGCAGTTCTTC | CASSSLPGTGWGDEQFF
TRBJ2-7 | . | TRBV11-3 | . | TGTGCCAGCAGCCCCCAGGGGTACGAGCAGTACTTC | CASSPQGYEQYF
TRBJ2-3 | few | TRBV5-1 | . | TGCGCCAGCAGCTTGGAGGGGGATGGAGATACGCAGTATTTT | CASSLEGDGDTQYF
TRBJ2-7 | . | TRBV11-2 | TRBD2 | TGTGCCAGCAGCTCCGCGGGGGTAACCTACGAGCAGTACTTC | CASSSAGVTYEQYF
TRBJ1-2 | few | TRBV28 | . | TGTGCCAGCAGTTTGGGGCAGTACTATGGCTACACCTTC | CASSLGQYYGYTF
TRBJ1-4 | . | TRBV7-2 | TRBD1 | TGTGCCAGCAGCTTAGCGGGACAGACACTGTTTTTT | CASSLAGQTLFF
TRBJ2-7 | . | TRBV25-1 | . | TGTGCCAGCAGCCGACAGCGAGGAAATCTCCACGAGCAGTACTTC | CASSRQRGNLHEQYF
TRBJ1-2 | . | TRBV5-1 | TRBD1 | TGCGCCAGCAGCCTAGGGACAGGGGATGGCTACACCTTC | CASSLGTGDGYTF
TRBJ1-5 | . | TRBV19 | . | TGTGCCAGTAAACAGGGCTTTCAGCCCCAGCATTTT | CASKQGFQPQHF
TRBJ2-7 | . | TRBV2 | TRBD1 | TGTGCCAGCACGCTCACAGGGGGCTTTAACGAGCAGTACTTC | CASTLTGGFNEQYF
TRBJ1-5 | few | TRBV4-2 | . | TGTGCCAGCAGCCAACGGGCGAATCAGCCCCAGCATTTT | CASSQRANQPQHF
TRBJ1-2 | . | TRBV7-2 | . | TGTGCCAGCAGCTTATTGTTTCAAGGCTATGGCTACACCTTC | CASSLLFQGYGYTF
TRBJ2-5 | . | TRBV28 | TRBD1 | TGTGCCAGCAGTTGGACAGGCCTAGGGCAAGAGACCCAGTACTTC | CASSWTGLGQETQYF
TRBJ2-2 | . | TRBV28 | . | TGTGCCAGCAGTTTAGGTTGGCTTCGCGGCACCGGGGAGCTGTTTTTT | CASSLGWLRGTGELFF
TRBJ2-5 | . | TRBV7-7 | . | TGTGCCAGCAGCTTAATAGGAAGCCAAGAGACCCAGTACTTC | CASSLIGSQETQYF
TRBJ2-2 | . | TRBV5-1 | TRBD2 | TGCGCCAGCAGCAAGGGACTAGTGGGGAACACCGGGGAGCTGTTTTTT | CASSKGLVGNTGELFF
TRBJ2-1 | few | TRBV19 | . | TGTGCCAGTAGAATTGACAGAAGCTCCTACAATGAGCAGTTCTTC | CASRIDRSSYNEQFF
TRBJ2-3 | . | TRBV7-8 | . | TGTGCCAGCAGCTTGGGGTTGGAGCGGAGCACAGATACGCAGTATTTT | CASSLGLERSTDTQYF
TRBJ2-5 | . | TRBV5-4 | . | TGTGCCAGCAGCTTAGGGTCTACGGAGACCCAGTACTTC | CASSLGSTETQYF
TRBJ2-1 | . | TRBV5-1 | TRBD1 | TGCGCCAGCAGCCTAAAGGACAGGGGGTCCTACAATGAGCAGTTCTTC | CASSLKDRGSYNEQFF
TRBJ2-3 | . | TRBV9 | . | TGTGCCAGCAGCGTGGCCCTAGCGGATACGCAGTATTTT | CASSVALADTQYF
TRBJ2-5 | . | TRBV27 | . | TGTGCCAGCAGTTTGGGGGAGACCCAGTACTTC | CASSLGETQYF
TRBJ2-3 | . | TRBV7-6 | TRBD2 | TGTGCCAGCAGCAAGCTAGCGGGAGGCGGGATAAATACGCAGTATTTT | CASSKLAGGGINTQYF
TRBJ2-5 | . | TRBV5-1 | TRBD1 | TGCGCCAGCAGCTTGGTGGCAGGGGGCGTAGAGACCCAGTACTTC | CASSLVAGGVETQYF
TRBJ1-2 | few | TRBV6-1 | TRBD1 | TGTGCCAGCAGTCTGGGACAGGGGGCGGCCTATGGCTACACCTTC | CASSLGQGAAYGYTF
TRBJ2-5 | once | TRBV4-1 | . | TGCGCCAGCAGCCAATTTGGGGGGGGGCATGAGACCCAGTACTTC | CASSQFGGGHETQYF
TRBJ2-2 | . | TRBV9 | TRBD1 | TGTGCCAGCAGCGTCCGACAGGGGGATAACACCGGGGAGCTGTTTTTT | CASSVRQGDNTGELFF